Shown below are 21 T cell receptor beta chains from a single sample sequenced in a study of radiation and T cells in renal cell carcinoma. Libraries were prepared by immunoSEQ multiplex PCR; TCRdb keeps only in-frame clonotypes and omits some of them. The table includes some 100,000 clones, 80% to 90% detected once. Time point here: blood 4 weeks post-SBRT, at nephrectomy. The treatment is: 15 Gy SBRT to primary tumor, nephrectomy 4 weeks later. Here the sequenced sample was blood, taken from a patient whose treatment included radiotherapy and nephrectomy. These receptor sequences come from a man aged 60 to 69 with renal cell carcinoma.

V usage is TRBV2 and J usage is TRBJ2-1; the D is unclear. The CDR3 is 13 residues long. Trimming pared 3 bases from V and 8 bases from J, leaving 11 bases between. Germline CDR1 is SNHLY and CDR2 is FYNNEI. CDR3 sequence reads: CASSESQFDEQFF. In nucleotides, the CDR3 is TGTGCCAGCAGTGAGTCCCAGTTCGATGAGCAGTTCTTC. Together with reference TRBV2 and TRBJ2-1, the CDR3 gives the full variable domain: EPEVTQTPSHQVTQMGQEVILRCVPISNHLYFYWYRQILGQKVEFLVSFYNNEISEKSEIFDDQFSVERPDGSNFTLKIRSTKLEDSAMYFCASSESQFDEQFFGPGTRLTVL.

This clone appeared a single time. The chain joins TRBV28 to TRBJ2-7; 7 nucleotides line up with TRBD1. CDR3 length: 14 amino acids. Losses at the gene ends were 5 bases for V and 3 bases for J; bases not matched to a gene: 7. Looked up from germline, CDR1 is MDHEN and CDR2 is SYDVKM. The CDR3 region has the DNA TGTGCCAGCAGTCCTTCACAGGGGATCTACGAGCAGTACTTC. Its translation: CASSPSQGIYEQYF.

The V and J genes are TRBV28 and TRBJ2-4; D uncertain. Between the trimmed V and J ends, which lost 6 bases and 0 bases, there was a span of 3 bases. Looked up from germline, CDR1 is MDHEN and CDR2 is SYDVKM. This CDR3 is built from 12 residues. The CDR3 sequence: CASRTAKNIQYF. Here the CDR3 DNA reads TGTGCCAGCAGGACAGCCAAAAACATTCAGTACTTC.

This clone was observed once. The chain carries TRBV25-1 and TRBJ1-2, with TRBD1 matching over 8 bases. The CDR3 is 14 amino acids. The germline V gene encodes CDR1 MGHDK and CDR2 SYGVNS. The V and J ends lost 1 base and 4 bases, in that order; junction bases with no gene match: 2. The CDR3 DNA sequence: TGTGCCAGCAGTGAATTGGACAGGGTCTATGGCTACACCTTC. Its translation: CASSELDRVYGYTF.

The chain recombines TRBV6-5 with TRBJ2-4; D is possibly TRBD2 (5 bases). Germline lookup yields CDR1 MNHEY and CDR2 SVGAGI. This CDR3 is 12 amino acids long. The ends were cut back, 8 bases at V and 8 bases at J, with 13 bases in the middle. CDR3 nucleotides: TGTGCCAGCGGCTCACCCGGGGACATTCAGTACTTC. Amino acids: CASGSPGDIQYF.

The rearrangement links TRBV19 to TRBJ2-1, with D possibly matching TRBD2 (7 bases). This CDR3 is 14 amino acids long. Trimming removed 9 bases from V and 2 bases from J, with 14 bases in between. Per germline, CDR1 LNHDA and CDR2 SQIVND (reference sequence). The CDR3, as DNA: TGTGCCAGCGTAGGGGGGGCCCCCTACAATGAGCAGTTCTTC. It translates to CASVGGAPYNEQFF.

The CDR3 region is CASSLGQGSSSYNEQFF. CDR3 coding DNA: TGCGCCAGCAGCTTGGGACAGGGCTCGAGTTCCTACAATGAGCAGTTCTTC. The rearrangement uses TRBV5-1 and TRBJ2-1; 7 nucleotides align to TRBD1. This CDR3 region has 17 residues. The trim removed 0 bases at V and 1 base at J, leaving 7 bases unmatched. Germline CDR1 is SGHRS and CDR2 is YFSETQ.

This clone was recorded a few times. The chain joins TRBV6-5 to TRBJ2-2; a weak D match, TRBD1 (5 bases). The CDR3 is made up of 15 amino acids. The germline V gene has CDR1 MNHEY and CDR2 SVGAGI. Deletions cut 7 bases from V and 6 bases from J, with 18 bases between. The CDR3 loop reads CASTTLSGLPGELFF. The CDR3 DNA follows: TGTGCCAGCACCACCCTGTCAGGGCTCCCCGGGGAGCTGTTTTTT.

CDR3 sequence: CASSYTQGAETQYF. The CDR3 region has the DNA TGCGCCAGCAGCTACACACAGGGGGCGGAGACCCAGTACTTC. The V and J genes are TRBV5-1 and TRBJ2-5; 9 nucleotides align to TRBD1. The CDR3 is 14 residues long. Germline V lookup: CDR1 SGHRS, CDR2 YFSETQ. Losses at the gene ends were 3 bases for V and 5 bases for J; bases not matched to a gene: 5.

The rearrangement uses TRBV4-1 and TRBJ2-1; possibly TRBD2 for D (5 bases). With 1 base removed from V and 4 bases from J, the gap between germline ends came to 17 bases. This CDR3 is built from 17 residues. Per the germline V gene, CDR1 is MGHRA and CDR2 is YSYEKL. Here the CDR3 reads CASSQGLRAAVYNEQFF. CDR3 DNA sequence: TGCGCCAGCAGCCAAGGGCTGCGGGCTGCCGTTTACAATGAGCAGTTCTTC.

V usage is TRBV6-6 and J usage is TRBJ2-7; D remains ambiguous. The V and J ends lost 6 bases and 3 bases respectively, with 15 bases between them. CDR3 size: 14 residues. In germline, CDR1 is MNHNY, CDR2 SVGAGI (reference sequence). CDR3 coding DNA: TGTGCCAGCAGCCGTCTTGGAGCGAACTACGAGCAGTACTTC. Its translation: CASSRLGANYEQYF.

This clone has only one observation. The V and J genes are TRBV6-1 and TRBJ1-2; D is unclear. V gave up 6 bases and J gave up 5 bases, with 7 bases separating them. The CDR3 has 11 amino acids. Germline CDR1 MNHNS, CDR2 SASEGT. The CDR3 protein is CASRRDYGYTF. CDR3 sequence (DNA): TGTGCCAGCAGGCGGGATTATGGCTACACCTTC.

The gene calls are TRBV6-5 and TRBJ2-1, with TRBD2 matching over 7 bases. Per germline, CDR1 MNHEY and CDR2 SVGAGI. CDR3 length equals 16 residues. Trimming at V came to 0 bases and at J to 8 bases, leaving 10 bases not matched to a gene. The CDR3 DNA reads as TGTGCCAGCAGTTACTCAGCGGGACCCAAGGGATATGAGCAGTTCTTC. This encodes CASSYSAGPKGYEQFF.

The CDR3: CASNSLGTTSTDTQYF. Here the CDR3 DNA reads TGTGCCAGCAATTCTCTCGGGACGACTAGCACAGATACGCAGTATTTT. The chain links TRBV28 to TRBJ2-3; D possibly uses TRBD1 or TRBD2 (5 bases each). CDR1 and CDR2 (germline): MDHEN, SYDVKM. CDR3 length: 16 amino acids. With 7 bases removed from V and 0 bases from J, the gap between germline ends came to 17 bases.

The chain uses TRBV27 and TRBJ2-7; no firm D call. CDR1 and CDR2 from the germline V gene are MNHEY and SMNVEV (reference sequence). There are 14 residues in the CDR3. V gave up 3 bases and J gave up 9 bases, with 18 bases separating them. The CDR3 protein is CASSFRVSPGAQYF. The CDR3 coding sequence is TGTGCCAGCAGTTTTCGGGTATCCCCAGGCGCGCAGTACTTC.

The rearrangement links TRBV7-9 to TRBJ2-7; 12 bases fit TRBD2. The germline gives CDR1 SEHNR, CDR2 FQNEAQ (reference sequence). This CDR3 spans 15 amino acids. V was clipped by 3 bases and J by 3 bases; unmatched bases: 3. The CDR3 region has the DNA TGTGCCAGCAGCTTGGCTAGCGGGAGGGACTACGAGCAGTACTTC. Translating it yields CASSLASGRDYEQYF.

The rearrangement links TRBV6-5 to TRBJ2-7, with TRBD2 identical over 10 bases. Looked up from germline, CDR1 is MNHEY and CDR2 is SVGAGI. There are 14 residues in the CDR3. V lost 6 bases to trimming and J lost 2 bases; unmatched junction nucleotides: 4. The CDR3 spells CASSPAGGTYEQYF. CDR3 nucleotide sequence: TGTGCCAGCAGCCCAGCGGGAGGGACCTACGAGCAGTACTTC.

This clone was seen only a few times. The chain couples TRBV7-6 to TRBJ1-4; D is uncertain. V lost 5 bases to trimming and J lost 8 bases, with 15 bases between them. The germline gives CDR1 SGHVS, CDR2 FNYEAQ. This CDR3 is 14 amino acids long. Here the CDR3 DNA reads TGTGCCAGCAGCCTTCTAGGAAGAGGGGAAAAACTGTTTTTT. It specifies CASSLLGRGEKLFF.

The chain has TRBV7-6 and TRBJ2-7; possible D gene TRBD1, 7 bases. Germline V gene lookup returns CDR1 SGHVS and CDR2 FNYEAQ. The CDR3 loop spans 14 amino acids. V lost 8 bases and J lost 3, with 17 bases in between. The CDR3 sequence: CASGRGTDNYEQYF. CDR3 nucleotide sequence: TGTGCCAGCGGACGGGGGACAGACAACTACGAGCAGTACTTC.

The rearrangement links TRBV10-3 to TRBJ2-7; D possibly corresponds to TRBD1 (5 bases). There are 16 residues in the CDR3. Per the germline V gene, CDR1 is ENHRY and CDR2 is SYGVKD. Trimming left V 3 bases short and J 1 base short, with 16 bases between. For the CDR3, the DNA is TGTGCCATCAGTGACCCAGGGCAGACTGGTTCCTACGAGCAGTACTTC. Translation: CAISDPGQTGSYEQYF.

V is TRBV21-1 and J is TRBJ2-7; TRBD1, the D gene given by the table, was not confirmed from the DNA. TRBV21-1 is recorded as a pseudogene. The CDR3 spans 15 residues. In DNA form, the CDR3 reads TGTGCCAGCAGCAAAGTGGGACAGGGGGTATACGAGCAGTACTTC. It translates to CASSKVGQGVYEQYF.